Listed below are T cell receptor beta chains from one sample, sequenced in a study of long-term antiretroviral therapy in people with HIV. Using immunoSEQ multiplex PCR, the repertoire was profiled, and TCRdb retains in-frame clones only, with some absent. The sample has about 14,000 clones, 75% to 85% seen once. The starting material was unsorted PBMCs, obtained 3.1 years after starting antiretroviral therapy. Source of these receptors: a man between 35 and 55 years old with HIV. Each CDR3 is given with its conserved first and last residue. D genes are given only for firm matches. Rows give clone size only sometimes, using once, few, many, or a class for an expanded clone.

abundance: .
d_gene: .
v_gene: TRBV6-1
j_gene: TRBJ1-1
CDR3nt: TGTGCCAGCAGTGAAATATGGAAAGCTTTCTTT
CDR3aa: CASSEIWKAFF

abundance: .
d_gene: TRBD2
v_gene: TRBV25-1
j_gene: TRBJ2-5
CDR3nt: TGTGCCAGCAGTGAACTAGCGGAAGAGACCCAGTACTTC
CDR3aa: CASSELAEETQYF

abundance: .
d_gene: TRBD2
v_gene: TRBV28
j_gene: TRBJ2-3
CDR3nt: TGTGCCAGCAGTTCCGCGGGGGGCCTTAGCACAGATACGCAGTATTTT
CDR3aa: CASSSAGGLSTDTQYF

abundance: .
d_gene: TRBD2
v_gene: TRBV5-4
j_gene: TRBJ2-1
CDR3nt: TGTGCCAGCAGCGTTAGCGGGGATTCCTACAATGAGCAGTTCTTC
CDR3aa: CASSVSGDSYNEQFF

abundance: .
d_gene: .
v_gene: TRBV10-2
j_gene: TRBJ2-7
CDR3nt: TGCGCCAGTAACCCCGCAGGCTACGAGCAGTACTTC
CDR3aa: CASNPAGYEQYF

abundance: .
d_gene: TRBD2
v_gene: TRBV7-9
j_gene: TRBJ2-7
CDR3nt: TGTGCCAGCAGCGATAGACTAGCGGGGACCTACGAGCAGTACTTC
CDR3aa: CASSDRLAGTYEQYF

abundance: .
d_gene: TRBD1
v_gene: TRBV5-1
j_gene: TRBJ2-7
CDR3nt: TGCGCCAGCAGCATGCCGGGACAGGGGACCTTATACGAGCAGTACTTC
CDR3aa: CASSMPGQGTLYEQYF

abundance: few
d_gene: .
v_gene: TRBV27
j_gene: TRBJ2-1
CDR3nt: TGTGCCAGCAAGGCCCTAGCTTCGGACAATGAGCAGTTCTTC
CDR3aa: CASKALASDNEQFF

abundance: .
d_gene: .
v_gene: TRBV18
j_gene: TRBJ1-5
CDR3nt: TGTGCCAGCTCACCAGAATATAGCAATCAGCCCCAGCATTTT
CDR3aa: CASSPEYSNQPQHF

abundance: .
d_gene: .
v_gene: TRBV27
j_gene: TRBJ1-5
CDR3nt: TGTGCCAGCAGTTTTTGGGGCCCCAATCAGCCCCAGCATTTT
CDR3aa: CASSFWGPNQPQHF

abundance: .
d_gene: TRBD1
v_gene: TRBV19
j_gene: TRBJ2-7
CDR3nt: TGTGCCAGTAGTATTGGGTTGACACAGGGGCCTGGGGACGAGCAGTACTTC
CDR3aa: CASSIGLTQGPGDEQYF

abundance: .
d_gene: TRBD2
v_gene: TRBV6-5
j_gene: TRBJ2-3
CDR3nt: TGTGCCAGCAGTTCGGGGGGGGCCGAGGCAGATACGCAGTATTTT
CDR3aa: CASSSGGAEADTQYF

abundance: .
d_gene: TRBD1
v_gene: TRBV19
j_gene: TRBJ1-5
CDR3nt: TGTGCCAGTAGTAACCCCCCGGACAGGGGCAATCAGCCCCAGCATTTT
CDR3aa: CASSNPPDRGNQPQHF

abundance: few
d_gene: .
v_gene: TRBV9
j_gene: TRBJ1-5
CDR3nt: TGTGCCAGCAGCGTAGGATGGGATAGCAATCAGCCCCAGCATTTT
CDR3aa: CASSVGWDSNQPQHF

abundance: .
d_gene: .
v_gene: TRBV18
j_gene: TRBJ2-7
CDR3nt: TGTGCCAGCTCACCAAGCGACAGCTCCTACGAGCAGTACTTC
CDR3aa: CASSPSDSSYEQYF

abundance: .
d_gene: TRBD1
v_gene: TRBV11-2
j_gene: TRBJ1-6
CDR3nt: TGTGCCAGCAGCCCAAAACTGGGGACAGGGGAAGCACCCCTCCACTTT
CDR3aa: CASSPKLGTGEAPLHF

abundance: once
d_gene: TRBD1
v_gene: TRBV10-3
j_gene: TRBJ1-1
CDR3nt: TGTGCCATCACAATTAAAGCGGGCAGGGGGAGTTACACTGAAGCTTTCTTT
CDR3aa: CAITIKAGRGSYTEAFF

abundance: few
d_gene: TRBD1
v_gene: TRBV10-2
j_gene: TRBJ1-2
CDR3nt: TGCGCCAGCAGTCACACAGGGGCTGGCTACACCTTC
CDR3aa: CASSHTGAGYTF

abundance: few
d_gene: TRBD1
v_gene: TRBV6-1
j_gene: TRBJ1-6
CDR3nt: TGTGCCAGCATAAGACAGGGGAGTTCACCCCTCCACTTT
CDR3aa: CASIRQGSSPLHF

abundance: .
d_gene: .
v_gene: TRBV10-1
j_gene: TRBJ2-7
CDR3nt: TGCGCCAGCAGTGAGGGGCAGGGGGGGACCTACGAGCAGTACTTC
CDR3aa: CASSEGQGGTYEQYF

abundance: .
d_gene: TRBD1
v_gene: TRBV27
j_gene: TRBJ2-7
CDR3nt: TGTGCCAGCCAGAGACAGGGGGTGAGAGAGCAGTACTTC
CDR3aa: CASQRQGVREQYF

abundance: once
d_gene: TRBD1
v_gene: TRBV7-2
j_gene: TRBJ2-1
CDR3nt: TGTGCCAGCAGCCGGGACAGCTCCTACAATGAGCAGTTCTTC
CDR3aa: CASSRDSSYNEQFF

abundance: .
d_gene: .
v_gene: TRBV7-9
j_gene: TRBJ1-6
CDR3nt: TGTGCCAGCAGCTTAGTATCTGAGGATTCACCCCTCCACTTT
CDR3aa: CASSLVSEDSPLHF

abundance: medium-sized
d_gene: .
v_gene: TRBV2
j_gene: TRBJ1-5
CDR3nt: TGTGCCAGCAGTGAAAAACCCTTCAATCAGCCCCAGCATTTT
CDR3aa: CASSEKPFNQPQHF

abundance: .
d_gene: .
v_gene: TRBV30
j_gene: TRBJ2-7
CDR3nt: TGTGCCTGGAGTGGGGACGTCTACGAGCAGTACTTC
CDR3aa: CAWSGDVYEQYF

abundance: .
d_gene: TRBD2
v_gene: TRBV5-1
j_gene: TRBJ2-5
CDR3nt: TGCGCCAGCAGCTTAGGGACTAGCGGGGGGCCGGAGACCCAGTACTTC
CDR3aa: CASSLGTSGGPETQYF

abundance: .
d_gene: .
v_gene: TRBV19
j_gene: TRBJ1-2
CDR3nt: TGTGCCAGCCGCCCGGGCCGGAGGGACTATGGCTACACCTTC
CDR3aa: CASRPGRRDYGYTF

abundance: .
d_gene: .
v_gene: TRBV2
j_gene: TRBJ1-1
CDR3nt: TGTGCCAGCAGGTCCCCGCGGGGACGGGACACTGAAGCTTTCTTT
CDR3aa: CASRSPRGRDTEAFF

abundance: few
d_gene: .
v_gene: TRBV2
j_gene: TRBJ1-5
CDR3nt: TGTGCCAGCAGTGATGGAGGGACACCATATAGCAATCAGCCCCAGCATTTT
CDR3aa: CASSDGGTPYSNQPQHF

abundance: few
d_gene: .
v_gene: TRBV18
j_gene: TRBJ1-6
CDR3nt: TGTGCCAGCTCACCGGTGGGGCTACGTAATTCACCCCTCCACTTT
CDR3aa: CASSPVGLRNSPLHF

abundance: .
d_gene: TRBD1
v_gene: TRBV4-1
j_gene: TRBJ1-1
CDR3nt: TGCGCCAGCAGCCAAGAGGGACAGGGGTACGGTGAAGCTTTCTTT
CDR3aa: CASSQEGQGYGEAFF

abundance: .
d_gene: .
v_gene: TRBV7-8
j_gene: TRBJ1-1
CDR3nt: TGTGCCAGCAGCCAACCCAGGGAATCAACTGAAGCTTTCTTT
CDR3aa: CASSQPRESTEAFF

abundance: once
d_gene: TRBD1
v_gene: TRBV7-9
j_gene: TRBJ2-5
CDR3nt: TGTGCCAGCAGCCTAGGACAGGGGCAAGAGACCCAGTACTTC
CDR3aa: CASSLGQGQETQYF

abundance: .
d_gene: TRBD1
v_gene: TRBV19
j_gene: TRBJ1-2
CDR3nt: TGTGCCAGTAGTATAGATCGGGGACAGGGGATCCGCAGCGGCTACACCTTC
CDR3aa: CASSIDRGQGIRSGYTF

abundance: .
d_gene: .
v_gene: TRBV2
j_gene: TRBJ1-5
CDR3nt: TGTGCCAGCAGGCTCGGGCCTGAGAATCAGCCCCAGCATTTT
CDR3aa: CASRLGPENQPQHF

abundance: .
d_gene: .
v_gene: TRBV27
j_gene: TRBJ1-4
CDR3nt: TGTGCCAGCAGTAGGGGCTCAACTAATGAAAAACTGTTTTTT
CDR3aa: CASSRGSTNEKLFF

abundance: few
d_gene: .
v_gene: TRBV27
j_gene: TRBJ2-7
CDR3nt: TGTGCCAGCAGTTTATCGCGCGGGACGATAACCTACGAGCAGTACTTC
CDR3aa: CASSLSRGTITYEQYF

abundance: once
d_gene: .
v_gene: TRBV5-1
j_gene: TRBJ1-2
CDR3nt: TGCGCCAGCAGCTGGGAATCGGAAGGCTACACCTTC
CDR3aa: CASSWESEGYTF

abundance: .
d_gene: .
v_gene: TRBV7-2
j_gene: TRBJ1-6
CDR3nt: TGTGCCAGCAGCTTGGACTCGTTGATCTATAATTCACCCCTCCACTTT
CDR3aa: CASSLDSLIYNSPLHF

abundance: few
d_gene: .
v_gene: TRBV6-1
j_gene: TRBJ2-7
CDR3nt: TGTGCCAGCACCCTGGGACTCTACGAGCAGTACTTC
CDR3aa: CASTLGLYEQYF

abundance: .
d_gene: TRBD1
v_gene: TRBV11-2
j_gene: TRBJ1-2
CDR3nt: TGTGCCAGCAGCCCCGGACAGGGAAACTATGGCTACACCTTC
CDR3aa: CASSPGQGNYGYTF

abundance: .
d_gene: .
v_gene: TRBV7-9
j_gene: TRBJ1-2
CDR3nt: TGTGCCAGCAGCTTAGGTGTGGGGTACTATGGCTACACCTTC
CDR3aa: CASSLGVGYYGYTF

abundance: once
d_gene: .
v_gene: TRBV29-1
j_gene: TRBJ2-3
CDR3nt: TGCAGCGTTGAAGCGGGGGCCACAGATACGCAGTATTTT
CDR3aa: CSVEAGATDTQYF

abundance: .
d_gene: TRBD1
v_gene: TRBV18
j_gene: TRBJ2-7
CDR3nt: TGTGCCAGCTCACCCCGGGGACAGGGCATAGGGAACGAGCAGTACTTC
CDR3aa: CASSPRGQGIGNEQYF

abundance: .
d_gene: .
v_gene: TRBV29-1
j_gene: TRBJ2-7
CDR3nt: TGCAGCGTTGGGACATCCTACGAGCAGTACTTC
CDR3aa: CSVGTSYEQYF

abundance: .
d_gene: .
v_gene: TRBV7-9
j_gene: TRBJ2-4
CDR3nt: TGTGCCAGCAGCTCAACAGGAATACTAGCCAAAAACATTCAGTACTTC
CDR3aa: CASSSTGILAKNIQYF

abundance: .
d_gene: TRBD1
v_gene: TRBV11-1
j_gene: TRBJ2-7
CDR3nt: TGTGCCAGCAGCCCTACAGGGGTTCCCTACGAGCAGTACTTC
CDR3aa: CASSPTGVPYEQYF

abundance: .
d_gene: .
v_gene: TRBV30
j_gene: TRBJ1-1
CDR3nt: TGTGCCTGGAGTTTAATTCTGAACACTGAAGCTTTCTTT
CDR3aa: CAWSLILNTEAFF